These 5 T cell receptor beta chains were sequenced from one sample in a study of beta chain features in type 1 diabetes. TCRB transcripts that were expressed got sequenced, as all of the isolated RNA had been reverse transcribed. Sequencing used immunoSEQ multiplex PCR; TCRdb keeps in-frame clones, though not all of them. Among 200,000 to 250,000 clones, roughly 11% were seen once, and the ten largest hold 1% to 1.5%. Sequenced input: central memory CD4+ T cells from blood. These receptors were collected from a man younger than 30 in good health.

This clone has just a few counts. The chain uses TRBV7-3 and TRBJ1-2, with D perhaps matching TRBD1 (6 bases). The CDR3 length is 13 residues. Germline values: CDR1 SGHTA, CDR2 FQGTGA. V lost 5 bases and J 7 bases, leaving 14 bases between the germline ends. This chain's CDR3 is CASSPQQGAGYTF. CDR3 nucleotides: TGTGCCAGCAGCCCGCAACAGGGAGCTGGCTACACCTTC.

The rearrangement uses TRBV7-2 and TRBJ2-7; the D is unclear. This CDR3 is 12 amino acids long. V was clipped by 6 bases and J by 4 bases, with 10 bases between them. Germline V gene sequence: CDR1 SGHTA, CDR2 FQGNSA. The CDR3 DNA reads TGTGCCAGCAGTATCGACGGATACGAGCAGTACTTC. Amino acids: CASSIDGYEQYF. The complete variable domain, with remaining parts taken from reference TRBV7-2 and TRBJ2-7, reads GAGVSQSPSNKVTEKGKDVELRCDPISGHTALYWYRQSLGQGLEFLIYFQGNSAPDKSGLPSDRFSAERTGGSVSTLTIQRTQQEDSAVYLCASSIDGYEQYFGPGTRLTVT.

This clone was detected only a few times. The chain is built from TRBV1 and TRBJ2-7; the table's D call of TRBD2 was not tested on the DNA. TRBV1 is an annotated pseudogene. This CDR3 region has 19 residues. For the CDR3, the DNA is TGCACCAGCAGCCAAGACGGGGGACCGTCTACTCCTAGCGTCTACGAGCAGTACTTC. Protein: CTSSQDGGPSTPSVYEQYF.

The chain carries TRBV28 and TRBJ2-5; 12 positions match TRBD2. The ends lost 6 bases at V and 8 bases at J; junction bases unmatched: 19. This CDR3 is built from 18 residues. Germline CDR1 is MDHEN and CDR2 is SYDVKM. The CDR3 here is CASSTQSSGRALTITQYF. The CDR3 DNA reads as TGTGCCAGCAGCACGCAATCTAGCGGGAGGGCCCTCACGATAACCCAGTACTTC. Supplemented by reference TRBV28 and TRBJ2-5, the full variable domain reads DVKVTQSSRYLVKRTGEKVFLECVQDMDHENMFWYRQDPGLGLRLIYFSYDVKMKEKGDIPEGYSVSREKKERFSLILESASTNQTSMYLCASSTQSSGRALTITQYFGPGTRLLVL.

This chain links TRBV5-1 with TRBJ2-5; weak D call: TRBD2 (7 bases). The last part of the DNA fits TRBJ2-7 better; the J call may be wrong. Per germline, CDR1 SGHRS and CDR2 YFSETQ. This CDR3 has 12 amino acids. The CDR3 DNA sequence: TGCGCCAGCAGTCGGGGGGCCCACGAGCAGTACTTC. Translating gives CASSRGAHEQYF.